The 30 T cell receptor beta chains listed next were all sequenced from one sample in a study of cytomegalovirus exposure and HLA in healthy donors. The PCR had 60 Vbeta and 13 Jbeta primers. Clones were read by immunoSEQ multiplex PCR, and TCRdb kept only the in-frame ones, dropping some. The sample includes over 150,000 clones, roughly 80% of them seen just once. The sample was PBMCs. The source is a man aged 18 to 35 in good health and CMV-seronegative.

This chain joins TRBV18 and TRBJ1-6; 7 positions match TRBD1. Per germline, CDR1 KGHSH and CDR2 LQKENI. With V trimmed by 3 bases and J by 5 bases, 1 base remained unmatched. The CDR3 totals 14 residues. CDR3 sequence reads: CASSPGTDNSPLHF. CDR3 sequence (DNA): TGTGCCAGCTCACCCGGGACAGATAATTCACCCCTCCACTTT.

The chain combines TRBV7-2 with TRBJ2-1; D perhaps matches TRBD2 (5 bases). The CDR3 consists of 14 residues. The germline CDR1 and CDR2 sequences are SGHTA and FQGNSA. The V end was cut by 6 bases, the J end by 7 bases, with 16 bases between. CDR3 sequence reads: CASSRLPSRNEQFF. The CDR3 DNA follows: TGTGCCAGCAGTCGATTGCCTAGCAGGAATGAGCAGTTCTTC.

The chain uses TRBV11-3 and TRBJ2-1; 11 bases are shared with TRBD2. Germline assignment: CDR1 SGHNT and CDR2 YENEEA. The CDR3 totals 15 residues. The V segment lost 5 bases and the J segment 5 bases; nucleotides outside the gene matches: 5. The CDR3 sequence: CASSQGLAVHNEQFF. The CDR3 DNA reads TGTGCCAGCAGCCAGGGACTAGCGGTTCACAATGAGCAGTTCTTC.

The chain uses TRBV7-3 and TRBJ2-3; the match to TRBD2 covers 8 bases. Per germline, CDR1 SGHTA and CDR2 FQGTGA. This CDR3 comprises 15 residues. V trimming: 5 bases; J trimming: 5 bases; junction bases outside the gene matches: 9. This CDR3 reads CASSKSGSGGDTQYF. In nucleotides, the CDR3 is TGTGCCAGCAGCAAAAGCGGGAGTGGCGGAGATACGCAGTATTTT.

The chain couples TRBV11-1 to TRBJ2-2, with 10 bases that match TRBD1. V was pared by 6 bases and J by 6 bases, with 7 bases of the junction left unmatched. Germline loops: CDR1 SGHAT, CDR2 FQDESV (reference sequence). This CDR3 region has 15 residues. DNA of the CDR3: TGTGCCAGCAGTAACCGGGACAGGGGTCCCGGGGAGCTGTTTTTT. This gives the protein CASSNRDRGPGELFF.

The chain uses TRBV18 and TRBJ2-7; the D gene is possibly TRBD2 (5 bases). Germline-derived CDR1 and CDR2 are KGHSH and LQKENI. This CDR3 contains 14 residues. The V end was cut by 5 bases, the J end by 6 bases, with 17 bases between. The CDR3 reads CASSEQTGRGEQYF. The CDR3 DNA follows: TGTGCCAGCTCAGAACAGACCGGTCGGGGCGAGCAGTACTTC.

The gene calls are TRBV10-3 and TRBJ1-2; no clear D. Trimming shortened V by 0 bases and J by 0 bases, and 11 bases separated the two germline ends. Looked up from germline, CDR1 is ENHRY and CDR2 is SYGVKD. CDR3 length: 16 residues. The CDR3 loop reads CAISESKVRTNYGYTF. CDR3 DNA: TGTGCCATCAGTGAGTCGAAAGTCAGAACTAACTATGGCTACACCTTC.

Here the CDR3 reads CASGRDRDFHEQYF. The CDR3 nucleotides are TGTGCCAGCGGCCGGGACAGGGACTTCCACGAGCAGTACTTC. The chain combines TRBV7-2 with TRBJ2-7; 9 nucleotides agree with TRBD1. CDR1 SGHTA and CDR2 FQGNSA come from the germline V gene. This CDR3 spans 14 amino acids. J gave up 5 bases and V 8 bases, and 10 bases lay outside the gene matches.

This clone was observed once. The gene calls are TRBV29-1 and TRBJ2-7; 7 positions match TRBD1. From germline, CDR1 is SQVTM and CDR2 ANQGSEA. The CDR3 length is 13 residues. V shed 7 bases and J 2 bases; nucleotides not matched to a gene: 8. DNA of the CDR3: TGCAGCGCCGTGGACAGGTTGCCCTACGAGCAGTACTTC. Its protein product is CSAVDRLPYEQYF.

The chain is built from TRBV15 and TRBJ1-4; perhaps TRBD1 as D (5 bases). Trimming pared 5 bases from V and 5 bases from J, leaving 15 bases between. The CDR3 has 15 residues. The germline gives CDR1 LNHNV, CDR2 YYDKDF (reference sequence). The CDR3 loop is CATSEYRRENEKLFF. The DNA of the CDR3 is TGTGCCACCAGCGAATACAGGCGGGAGAATGAAAAACTGTTTTTT. Full variable domain (outside the CDR3, taken from reference TRBV15 and TRBJ1-4): DAMVIQNPRYQVTQFGKPVTLSCSQTLNHNVMYWYQQKSSQAPKLLFHYYDKDFNNEADTPDNFQSRRPNTSFCFLDIRSPGLGDTAMYLCATSEYRRENEKLFFGSGTQLSVL.

V gene TRBV6-5 combines with J gene TRBJ2-5; the D is unclear. Germline lookup yields CDR1 MNHEY and CDR2 SVGAGI. The CDR3 sequence is 15 residues long. V gave up 4 bases and J gave up 3 bases, with 15 bases separating them. CDR3 residues: CASSSLAIDKETQYF. CDR3 DNA sequence: TGTGCCAGCAGTTCGCTCGCAATAGATAAAGAGACCCAGTACTTC.

The chain links TRBV9 to TRBJ1-1; TRBD1 agrees at 7 bases. Germline CDR1 and CDR2: SGDLS and YYNGEE. The ends lost 5 bases at V and 4 bases at J; junction bases unmatched: 8. This CDR3 is 14 amino acids long. The CDR3 coding sequence is TGTGCCAGCAGTGCAGGGGGTTTTCTCACTGAAGCTTTCTTT. Protein product: CASSAGGFLTEAFF.

The gene calls are TRBV10-1 and TRBJ2-2, with D possibly matching TRBD1 (6 bases). Germline CDR1 reads WNHNN; CDR2 reads SYGVQD (reference sequence). The length of the CDR3 is 13 residues. V was trimmed by 6 bases and J by 7 bases, leaving 12 bases between them. The DNA for the CDR3 is TGCGCCAGCAGAACAGGGCACGGCGGGGAGCTGTTTTTT. Amino acids: CASRTGHGGELFF.

This clone was detected only once. This rearrangement joins TRBV4-3 to TRBJ2-5, with no clear D. The ends were cut back, 4 bases at V and 7 bases at J, with 16 bases in the middle. The CDR3 covers 14 residues. CDR1 and CDR2 from the germline V gene are LGHNA and YSLEER. This CDR3 is CASSPSLITGTQYF. As DNA, the CDR3 is TGCGCCAGCAGCCCTAGTTTGATAACGGGGACCCAGTACTTC.

This rearrangement joins TRBV11-2 to TRBJ2-2; D is possibly TRBD1 (5 bases). CDR3 length: 15 amino acids. Trimming took off 3 bases at V and 5 bases at J, with 13 bases between the two ends. Germline V gene data show CDR1 as SGHAT and CDR2 as FQNNGV. The CDR3 sequence is CASSFSWTQTGELFF. The CDR3 DNA follows: TGTGCCAGCAGCTTCTCCTGGACACAGACCGGGGAGCTGTTTTTT.

This chain joins TRBV6-4 and TRBJ2-6; TRBD2 is a possible D gene (6 bases). V lost 4 bases and J lost 0, with 10 bases in between. Per germline, CDR1 MRHNA and CDR2 SNTAGT. This CDR3 is built from 16 residues. For the CDR3, the DNA is TGTGCCAGCAGTGGCGGAGGGAGCTCTGGGGCCAACGTCCTGACTTTC. It specifies CASSGGGSSGANVLTF.

V usage is TRBV4-2 and J usage is TRBJ2-3; TRBD1 matches at 10 bases. The junction had 3 bases not matched to a gene; V was cut back by 2 bases and J by 4 bases. The CDR3 is made up of 15 amino acids. CDR1 LGHNA and CDR2 YNFKEQ come from the germline V gene. CDR3 DNA sequence: TGTGCCAGCAGCCAACGGACAGGGGGGGCAGATACGCAGTATTTT. Protein product: CASSQRTGGADTQYF.

V gene TRBV5-6 combines with J gene TRBJ2-7; D ambiguous. CDR1 is SGHDT and CDR2 is YYEEEE in the germline V gene. V lost 4 bases, J lost 2 bases, and 10 bases lay in between. The CDR3 has 13 amino acids. CDR3 DNA: TGTGCCAGCAGCGTGGCAGGCACCTACGAGCAGTACTTC. Translating gives CASSVAGTYEQYF. Supplemented by reference TRBV5-6 and TRBJ2-7, the full variable domain reads DAGVTQSPTHLIKTRGQQVTLRCSPKSGHDTVSWYQQALGQGPQFIFQYYEEEERQRGNFPDRFSGHQFPNYSSELNVNALLLGDSALYLCASSVAGTYEQYFGPGTRLTVT.

The chain carries TRBV9 and TRBJ1-5, with 11 bases matching TRBD1. In germline, CDR1 is SGDLS, CDR2 YYNGEE. Unmatched junction bases numbered 3, after V lost 4 bases and J lost 6 bases. The CDR3 loop spans 14 amino acids. CDR3 sequence (DNA): TGTGCCAGCAGCCTAGGGACAGGGGGTCAGCCCCAGCATTTT. It yields the protein CASSLGTGGQPQHF.

The V call is TRBV4-3, the J call TRBJ1-2; D is perhaps TRBD1 (5 bases). With 3 bases removed from V and 6 bases from J, the gap between germline ends came to 8 bases. The CDR3 extends over 12 amino acids. Germline V gene lookup returns CDR1 LGHNA and CDR2 YSLEER. The CDR3 DNA reads as TGCGCCAGCAGCCACAGGGTGGATGGCTACACCTTC. Protein product: CASSHRVDGYTF.

The chain couples TRBV19 to TRBJ1-5; 8 positions match TRBD1. Germline values: CDR1 LNHDA, CDR2 SQIVND (reference sequence). J was trimmed by 5 bases and V by 3 bases; bases with no gene match: 12. This CDR3 has 17 residues. The CDR3 sequence is CASSIPNRGAGDQPQHF. CDR3 DNA sequence: TGTGCCAGTAGTATTCCAAACAGGGGGGCTGGAGATCAGCCCCAGCATTTT.

Here the CDR3 reads CASSTPGGGYTF. The CDR3 bases are TGTGCCAGCAGCACCCCAGGGGGAGGCTACACCTTC. The chain uses TRBV7-9 and TRBJ1-2, with 7 bases identical to TRBD1. Germline CDR1 SEHNR, CDR2 FQNEAQ (reference sequence). The CDR3 totals 12 residues. Trimming at V came to 5 bases and at J to 8 bases, leaving 5 bases not matched to a gene.

Comments on this clone: One end of the junction does not line up with germline, which may come from a read error. The chain links TRBV7-9 to TRBJ1-2; 7 bases agree with TRBD1. Germline-derived CDR1 and CDR2 are SEHNR and FQNEAQ (reference sequence). The CDR3 is made up of 15 amino acids. The CDR3 sequence is CSSSLEQTGNYGYTF. CDR3 sequence (DNA): TGTTCCAGCAGCTTAGAGCAGACAGGGAATTATGGCTACACCTTC. Using reference TRBV7-9 and TRBJ1-2 for the parts outside the CDR3, the full variable domain is DTGVSQNPRHKITKRGQNVTFRCDPISEHNRLYWYRQTLGQGPEFLTYFQNEAQLEKSRLLSDRFSAERPKGSFSTLEIQRTEQGDSAMYLCSSSLEQTGNYGYTFGSGTRLTVV.

J is TRBJ2-2 and V is TRBV4-1; weak D call: TRBD1 (6 bases). Trimming took 0 bases from V and 4 from J, leaving 15 bases between them. Germline CDR1 reads MGHRA; CDR2 reads YSYEKL. This CDR3 has 17 amino acids. The CDR3 sequence: CASSQENRVGPTGELFF. The DNA of the CDR3 is TGCGCCAGCAGCCAAGAAAACAGGGTGGGTCCCACCGGGGAGCTGTTTTTT.

The chain couples TRBV4-1 to TRBJ1-2; no definite D call. Trimming shortened V by 0 bases and J by 4 bases, and 21 bases separated the two germline ends. This CDR3 is built from 18 residues. Germline assignment: CDR1 MGHRA and CDR2 YSYEKL. The CDR3 region is CASSQEALNPGALYGYTF. CDR3 sequence (DNA): TGCGCCAGCAGCCAAGAGGCTCTCAATCCGGGAGCCCTCTATGGCTACACCTTC.

This chain connects TRBV7-6 to TRBJ2-3, with D maybe TRBD1 (5 bases). Between the trimmed V and J ends, which lost 6 bases and 2 bases, there was a span of 12 bases. CDR3 size: 14 residues. In germline, CDR1 is SGHVS, CDR2 FNYEAQ. The chain's CDR3 is CASSYRPYTDTQYF. CDR3 bases: TGTGCCAGCAGTTACAGGCCGTACACAGATACGCAGTATTTT.

The CDR3 protein is CASSLEETQYF. The CDR3 coding sequence is TGTGCCAGCAGCCTCGAAGAGACCCAGTACTTC. The V and J genes are TRBV11-1 and TRBJ2-5; D gene uncertain. The CDR3 runs 11 residues. Looked up from germline, CDR1 is SGHAT and CDR2 is FQDESV (reference sequence). V lost 5 bases to trimming and J lost 3 bases, with 4 bases between them.

This chain links TRBV27 with TRBJ2-1; D uncertain. CDR3 length: 13 amino acids. The V gene's germline CDR1 is MNHEY and CDR2 SMNVEV (reference sequence). V dropped 0 bases and J dropped 6 bases, with 6 bases sitting between them. The CDR3 nucleotides read TGTGCCAGCAGTTTATCCTCTCCCAATGAGCAGTTCTTC. It encodes CASSLSSPNEQFF.

The chain employs TRBV6-1 and TRBJ2-5; 8 bases are shared with TRBD1. Germline CDR1 reads MNHNS; CDR2 reads SASEGT. The CDR3 totals 14 residues. The V gene end was trimmed by 8 bases and the J gene end by 5 bases; junction bases not matched to a gene: 10. The CDR3 region has the DNA TGTGCCAGCGGCAGACAGGGGTTGTTGGAGACCCAGTACTTC. Translated: CASGRQGLLETQYF.

The chain's CDR3 is CATYYPGQPQHF. The CDR3 DNA reads as TGTGCCACCTATTATCCGGGACAGCCCCAGCATTTT. The genes are TRBV19 and TRBJ1-5; no definite D call. The CDR3 contains 12 residues. Germline lookup yields CDR1 LNHDA and CDR2 SQIVND (reference sequence). Trimming removed 10 bases from V and 7 bases from J, with 14 bases in between.